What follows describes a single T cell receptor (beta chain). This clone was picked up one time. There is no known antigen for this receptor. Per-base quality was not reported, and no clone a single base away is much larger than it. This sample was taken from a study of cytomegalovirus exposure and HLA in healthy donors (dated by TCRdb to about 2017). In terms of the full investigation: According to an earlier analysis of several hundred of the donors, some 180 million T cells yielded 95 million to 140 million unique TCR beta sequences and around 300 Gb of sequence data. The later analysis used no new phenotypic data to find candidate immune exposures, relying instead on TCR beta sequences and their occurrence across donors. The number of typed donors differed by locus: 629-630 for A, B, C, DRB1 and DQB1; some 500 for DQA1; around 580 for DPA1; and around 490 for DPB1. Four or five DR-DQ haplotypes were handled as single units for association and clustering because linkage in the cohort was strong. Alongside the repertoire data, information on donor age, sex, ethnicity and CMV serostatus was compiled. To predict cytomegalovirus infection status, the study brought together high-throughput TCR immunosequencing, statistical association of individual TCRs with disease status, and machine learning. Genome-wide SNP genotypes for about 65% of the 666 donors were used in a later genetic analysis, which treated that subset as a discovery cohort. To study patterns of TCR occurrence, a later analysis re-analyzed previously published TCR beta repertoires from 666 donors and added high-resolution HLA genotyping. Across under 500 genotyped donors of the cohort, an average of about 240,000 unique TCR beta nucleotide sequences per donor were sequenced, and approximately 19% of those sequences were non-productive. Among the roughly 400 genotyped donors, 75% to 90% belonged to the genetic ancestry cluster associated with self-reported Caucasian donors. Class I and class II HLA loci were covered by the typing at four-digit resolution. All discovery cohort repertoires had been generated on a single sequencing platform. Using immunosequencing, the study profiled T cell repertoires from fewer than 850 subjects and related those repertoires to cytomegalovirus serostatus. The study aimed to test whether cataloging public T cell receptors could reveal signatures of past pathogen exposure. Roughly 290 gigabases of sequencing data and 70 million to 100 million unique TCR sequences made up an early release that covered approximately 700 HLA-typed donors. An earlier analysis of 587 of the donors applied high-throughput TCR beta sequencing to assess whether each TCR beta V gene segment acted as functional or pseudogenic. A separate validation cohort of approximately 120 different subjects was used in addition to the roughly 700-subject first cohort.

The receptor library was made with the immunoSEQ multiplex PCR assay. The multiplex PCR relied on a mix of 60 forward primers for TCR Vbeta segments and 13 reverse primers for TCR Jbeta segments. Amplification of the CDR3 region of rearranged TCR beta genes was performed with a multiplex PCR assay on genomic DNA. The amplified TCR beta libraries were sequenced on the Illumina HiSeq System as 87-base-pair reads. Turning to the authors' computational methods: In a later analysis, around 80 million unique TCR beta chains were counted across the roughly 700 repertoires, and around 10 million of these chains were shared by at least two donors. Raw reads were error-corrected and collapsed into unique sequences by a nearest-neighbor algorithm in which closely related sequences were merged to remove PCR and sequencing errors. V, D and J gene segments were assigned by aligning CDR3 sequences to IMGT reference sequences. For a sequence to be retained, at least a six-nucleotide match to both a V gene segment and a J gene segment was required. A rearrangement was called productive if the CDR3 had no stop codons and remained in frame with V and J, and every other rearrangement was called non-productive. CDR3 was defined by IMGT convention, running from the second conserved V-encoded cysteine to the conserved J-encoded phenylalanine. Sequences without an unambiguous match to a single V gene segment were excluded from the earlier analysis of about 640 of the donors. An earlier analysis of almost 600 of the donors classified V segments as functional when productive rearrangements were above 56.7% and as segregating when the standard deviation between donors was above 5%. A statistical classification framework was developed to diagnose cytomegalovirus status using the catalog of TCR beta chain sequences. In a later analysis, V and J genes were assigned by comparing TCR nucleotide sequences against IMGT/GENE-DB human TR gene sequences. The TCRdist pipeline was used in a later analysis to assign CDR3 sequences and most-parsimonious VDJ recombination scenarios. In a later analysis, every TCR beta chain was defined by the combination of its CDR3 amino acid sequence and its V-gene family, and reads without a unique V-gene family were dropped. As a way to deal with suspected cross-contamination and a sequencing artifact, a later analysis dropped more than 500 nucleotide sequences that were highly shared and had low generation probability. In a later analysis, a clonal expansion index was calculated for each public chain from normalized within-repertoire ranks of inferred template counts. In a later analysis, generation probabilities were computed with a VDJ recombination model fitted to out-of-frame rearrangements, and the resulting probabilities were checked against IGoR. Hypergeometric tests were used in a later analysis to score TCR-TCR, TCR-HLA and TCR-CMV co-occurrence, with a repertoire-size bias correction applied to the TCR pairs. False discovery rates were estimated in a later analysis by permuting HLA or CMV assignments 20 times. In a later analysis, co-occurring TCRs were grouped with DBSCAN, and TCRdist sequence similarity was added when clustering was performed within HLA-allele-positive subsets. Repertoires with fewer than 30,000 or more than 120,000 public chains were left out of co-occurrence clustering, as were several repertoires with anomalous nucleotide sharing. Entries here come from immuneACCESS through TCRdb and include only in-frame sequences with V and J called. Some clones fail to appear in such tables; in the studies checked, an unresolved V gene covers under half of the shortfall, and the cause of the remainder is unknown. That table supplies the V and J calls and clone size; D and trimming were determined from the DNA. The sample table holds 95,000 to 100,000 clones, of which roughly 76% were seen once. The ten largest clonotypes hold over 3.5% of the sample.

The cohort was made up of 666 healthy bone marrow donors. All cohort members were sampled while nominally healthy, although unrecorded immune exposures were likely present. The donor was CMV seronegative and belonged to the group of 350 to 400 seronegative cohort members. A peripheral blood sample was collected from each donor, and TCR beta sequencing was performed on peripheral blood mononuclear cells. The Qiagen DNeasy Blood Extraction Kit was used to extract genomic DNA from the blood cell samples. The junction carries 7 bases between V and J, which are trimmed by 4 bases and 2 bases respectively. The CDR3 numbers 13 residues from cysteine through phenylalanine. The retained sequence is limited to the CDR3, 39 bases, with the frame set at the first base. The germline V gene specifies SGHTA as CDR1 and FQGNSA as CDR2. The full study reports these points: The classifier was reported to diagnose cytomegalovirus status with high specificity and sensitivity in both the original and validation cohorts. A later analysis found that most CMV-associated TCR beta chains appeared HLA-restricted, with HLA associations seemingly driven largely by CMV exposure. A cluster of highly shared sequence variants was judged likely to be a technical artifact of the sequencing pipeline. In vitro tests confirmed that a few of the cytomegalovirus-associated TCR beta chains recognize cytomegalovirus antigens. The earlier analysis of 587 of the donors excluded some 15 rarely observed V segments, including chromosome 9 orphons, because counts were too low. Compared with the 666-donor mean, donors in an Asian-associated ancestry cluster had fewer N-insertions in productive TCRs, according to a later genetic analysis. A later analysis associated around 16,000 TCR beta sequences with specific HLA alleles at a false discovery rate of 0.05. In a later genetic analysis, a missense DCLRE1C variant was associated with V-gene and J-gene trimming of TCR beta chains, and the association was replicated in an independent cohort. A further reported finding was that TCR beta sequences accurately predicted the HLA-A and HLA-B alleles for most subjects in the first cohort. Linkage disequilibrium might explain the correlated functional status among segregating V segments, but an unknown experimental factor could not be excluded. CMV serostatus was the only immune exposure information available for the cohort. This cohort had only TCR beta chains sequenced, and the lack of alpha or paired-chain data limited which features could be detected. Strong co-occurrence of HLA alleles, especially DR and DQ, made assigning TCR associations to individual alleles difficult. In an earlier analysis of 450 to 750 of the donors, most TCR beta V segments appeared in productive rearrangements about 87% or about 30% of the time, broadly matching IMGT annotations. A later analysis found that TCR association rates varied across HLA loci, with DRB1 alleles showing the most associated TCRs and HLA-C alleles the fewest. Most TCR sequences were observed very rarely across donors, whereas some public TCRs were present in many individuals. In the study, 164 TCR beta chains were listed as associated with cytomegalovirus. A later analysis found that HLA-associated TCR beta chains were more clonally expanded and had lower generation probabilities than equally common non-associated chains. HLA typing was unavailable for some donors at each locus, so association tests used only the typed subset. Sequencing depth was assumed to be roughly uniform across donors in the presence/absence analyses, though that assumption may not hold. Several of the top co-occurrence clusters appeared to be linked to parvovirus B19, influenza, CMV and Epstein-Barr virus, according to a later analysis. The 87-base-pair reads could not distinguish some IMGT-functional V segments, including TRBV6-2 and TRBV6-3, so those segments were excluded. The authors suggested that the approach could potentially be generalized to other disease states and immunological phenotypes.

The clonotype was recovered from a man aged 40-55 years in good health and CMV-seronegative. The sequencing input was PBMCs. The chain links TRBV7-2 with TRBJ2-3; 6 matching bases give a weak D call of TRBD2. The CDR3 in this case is CASSWDFTDTQYF. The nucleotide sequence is TGTGCCAGCAGCTGGGACTTCACAGATACGCAGTATTTT.